This T cell receptor (beta chain) was identified during a study of T-cell memory formation after mild COVID-19 (dated by TCRdb to about 2021). Turning to the overall study: TCR sequence clusters from the two donors were found to be largely donor specific. T-cell clones expanding and contracting after mild COVID-19 in a couple of donors were tracked by longitudinal TCRalpha and TCRbeta repertoire sequencing. Two young, previously healthy adult volunteers, one female and one male, were included in the cohort.

PBMCs were isolated by Ficoll-Paque density gradient centrifugation. The full study reports these points: The detection of some responding clones in pre-infection memory suggests that pre-existing cross-reactive memory T cells joined the SARS-CoV-2 response. Contracting CD4+ clones turned up mainly in the CM and EM memory subsets, whereas EMRA was where CD8+ clones were enriched. SARS-CoV-2 specificity of the second-wave clones peaking on day 37 was not confirmed. Clones contracting from day 15 to 85 had balanced CD4/CD8 phenotypes, while a second wave expanding from day 15 to 37 was biased towards CD4+. Only two mild cases were covered in the study, and larger cohorts including severe cases with pre-infection samples were considered necessary.

This clonotype came up a few times. Its antigen is unknown. Per-base qualities were not stored, and no clone one base away is much larger. CDR1 and CDR2 are drawn from the germline V gene: SNHLY, FYNNEI. Trimming accounts for 9 bases at V and 3 bases at J, while the number of junction bases matched to no gene is 14. The CDR3 contains 16 residues, cysteine and phenylalanine counted. Solely the CDR3 DNA is kept, with 48 bases framed from the first base. The run used an Illumina NovaSeq 6000. cDNA libraries for TCRalpha and TCRbeta were prepared by 5'RACE using constant-segment primers, with sample barcodes and unique molecular identifiers added. RNA was extracted from every sample with Trizol reagent. Library amplification was performed in two PCR steps, and a second sample barcode and Illumina TruSeq adapters were introduced in the second step. Sequencing of libraries was performed on an Illumina NovaSeq with 2 x 150 bp paired-end reads. As for the original processing: With migec v1.2.7, reads were demultiplexed and then collapsed into UMI-guided consensus sequences. With mixcr v2.1.11, UMI consensuses were aligned to TRA and TRB V and J templates and assembled into clonotypes. A clonotype was counted as expanded or contracted only if both edgeR and NoisET called the change significant, with noise models trained on biological replicates. For edgeR calls, a false discovery rate-adjusted p below 0.01 and a log2 fold-change threshold of 1 were applied. As an exploratory analysis of dynamics, max-normalized trajectories of the 1000 most abundant clonotypes were examined with PCA combined with hierarchical clustering. The CD4 or CD8 phenotype of responding clones was assigned using the separately sequenced CD4+ and CD8+ repertoires. TCRdb's own reprocessing of the public reads used fastp at Q25 and MiXCR and kept productive beta chains. Merged by CDR3 protein, the rows form single entries marked with the most common genes and DNA. The V and J calls come from TCRdb's annotation, not from the publication. Counted in this sample were about 350,000 distinct CDR3 sequences; about an eighth of them appeared once. The ten biggest clones cover about 24% of the sample.

The TCR sequence derives from a man younger than 35 who had mild COVID-19 (a few samples of this study predate the infection). The sample titles of this study are shuffled in the database, so cell type and time point are left out; the donor was told from shared clones. The sequencing sample was made of PBMCs or a T cell subset sorted from them (not recorded which). The rearrangement combines TRBV2 with TRBJ2-3; TRBD2 matches 8 bases in the middle. The CDR3 reads CASTLGGGGRTDTQYF. Here is the DNA: TGTGCCAGTACACTTGGTGGGGGCGGGAGGACAGATACGCAGTATTTT.